This paragraph covers one T cell receptor (beta chain) sequence. Its specificity is unknown. Germline values: CDR1 MNHNY, CDR2 SVGAGI (reference sequence). V lost 2 bases and J lost 0, with 5 bases in between. CDR3 size: 14 residues. The record originates from a study of siplizumab effects on memory and regulatory T cells. Method: immunoSEQ multiplex PCR; TCRdb's copy keeps in-frame clones and lacks some. The sample shows about 100,000 clones, more than 85% of them seen only once. Whole-study results and caveats: Most proliferating CD4+ or CD8+ clones, roughly 75-96%, had no naive or memory assignment.

The sequenced sample was CD4+ T cells sorted from blood. The sequence was collected from a human donor in good health. Some clones in this sample may be carry-over from other donors' samples. V is TRBV6-6 and J is TRBJ1-3; no clear D gene. CDR3: CASSYEASGNTIYF. CDR3 nucleotide sequence: TGTGCCAGCAGTTACGAGGCCTCTGGAAACACCATATATTTT.